This entry lists 9 T cell receptor beta chains sequenced from one sample in a study of sequential checkpoint blockade in melanoma. Sequencing was performed with immunoSEQ multiplex PCR; in TCRdb, only in-frame clones are kept and a portion is missing. The data contain 2,000 to 3,000 clones, 20% to 25% of them singletons. Regarding treatment: randomized to nivolumab then ipilimumab (arm A) or the reverse (arm B). Material: tumor tissue (inferred from file names), obtained from a patient given nivolumab and ipilimumab in sequence. These receptors were obtained from a human donor with melanoma.

This rearrangement joins TRBV6-8 to TRBJ1-2, with TRBD1 as a possible D gene (5 bases). Germline loops: CDR1 MNHGY, CDR2 SAAAGT. V lost 5 bases and J 4 bases, leaving 11 bases between the germline ends. This CDR3 contains 13 residues. The CDR3 nucleotides are TGTGCCAGCAGTAGGGCAGGGACCTATGGCTACACCTTC. Its translation: CASSRAGTYGYTF.

There are many counts of this clone. The V and J genes are TRBV11-3 and TRBJ1-6; D is unresolved. The germline V gene encodes CDR1 SGHNT and CDR2 YENEEA. Trimming left V 3 bases short and J 3 bases short, with 9 bases between. The length of the CDR3 is 15 residues. Here the CDR3 DNA reads TGTGCCAGCAGCTTCGGGCCCGACTATAATTCACCCCTCCACTTT. It codes for CASSFGPDYNSPLHF.

This rearrangement joins TRBV4-1 to TRBJ2-3; the match to TRBD2 covers 9 bases. This CDR3 is built from 16 residues. J lost 4 bases, V lost 3 bases, and 8 bases had no gene match. Germline values: CDR1 MGHRA, CDR2 YSYEKL. The chain's CDR3 is CASSQPGLAVADTQYF. The CDR3 nucleotides are TGCGCCAGCAGCCAGCCGGGACTAGCAGTGGCAGATACGCAGTATTTT.

This clone is medium-sized within its sample. The chain employs TRBV11-3 and TRBJ2-3; D not resolved. The V end was cut by 2 bases, the J end by 3 bases, with 9 bases between. Germline loops: CDR1 SGHNT, CDR2 YENEEA. CDR3 size: 14 residues. The CDR3 reads CASSLLMRTDTQYF. In DNA form, the CDR3 reads TGTGCCAGCAGCTTACTTATGAGAACAGATACGCAGTATTTT.

This chain connects TRBV4-1 to TRBJ2-2; D unclear. Germline V lookup: CDR1 MGHRA, CDR2 YSYEKL. The V end lost 1 base, the J end lost 2 bases, and 14 bases lay between the germline ends. The CDR3 covers 17 residues. The CDR3 region has the DNA TGCGCCAGCAGCCAAGTAGATATGGGGTTTAACACCGGGGAGCTGTTTTTT. Its protein is CASSQVDMGFNTGELFF.

Within the sample, this clone is medium-sized. This rearrangement joins TRBV11-3 to TRBJ2-7; no definite D call. V shed 1 base and J shed 2 bases, with 12 bases lying between them. Germline-derived CDR1 and CDR2 are SGHNT and YENEEA. The CDR3 spans 15 residues. The DNA for the CDR3 is TGTGCCAGCAGCTTAGGGTTATTAAGGGCCTACGAGCAGTACTTC. Translation: CASSLGLLRAYEQYF. Full variable domain (remainder filled in from reference TRBV11-3 and TRBJ2-7): EAGVVQSPRYKIIEKKQPVAFWCNPISGHNTLYWYLQNLGQGPELLIRYENEEAVDDSQLPKDRFSAERLKGVDSTLKIQPAELGDSAVYLCASSLGLLRAYEQYFGPGTRLTVT.

The V call is TRBV28, the J call TRBJ2-7; D may be TRBD1 (5 bases). The germline V and J ends were trimmed by 6 bases and 3 bases, with 27 bases remaining between them. Germline CDR1 is MDHEN and CDR2 is SYDVKM. This CDR3 region has 18 residues. CDR3 in amino acids: CASRDLRGGSTSFYEQYF. In DNA, the CDR3 is TGTGCCAGCAGAGACCTAAGGGGTGGGTCGACCTCCTTCTACGAGCAGTACTTC.

By share of the sample, this clone is medium-sized. The chain has TRBV11-3 and TRBJ2-1; tentative D call: TRBD2 (6 bases). CDR3 length: 16 amino acids. V lost 6 bases and J 2 bases, leaving 17 bases between the germline ends. The germline V gene has CDR1 SGHNT and CDR2 YENEEA. The CDR3 is CASSPPTRRTYNEQFF. CDR3 in DNA: TGTGCCAGCAGTCCACCGACTAGGCGGACCTACAATGAGCAGTTCTTC. The full variable domain, in which reference TRBV11-3 and TRBJ2-1 provide the parts outside the CDR3, is EAGVVQSPRYKIIEKKQPVAFWCNPISGHNTLYWYLQNLGQGPELLIRYENEEAVDDSQLPKDRFSAERLKGVDSTLKIQPAELGDSAVYLCASSPPTRRTYNEQFFGPGTRLTVL.

The J gene is TRBJ2-2, the V gene TRBV6-8; D is unresolved. Trimming pared 6 bases from V and 2 bases from J, leaving 10 bases between. This CDR3 comprises 14 residues. Germline CDR1 is MNHGY and CDR2 is SAAAGT. The CDR3 region is CASRPMVNTGELFF. CDR3 nucleotides: TGTGCCAGCAGACCAATGGTAAACACCGGGGAGCTGTTTTTT.